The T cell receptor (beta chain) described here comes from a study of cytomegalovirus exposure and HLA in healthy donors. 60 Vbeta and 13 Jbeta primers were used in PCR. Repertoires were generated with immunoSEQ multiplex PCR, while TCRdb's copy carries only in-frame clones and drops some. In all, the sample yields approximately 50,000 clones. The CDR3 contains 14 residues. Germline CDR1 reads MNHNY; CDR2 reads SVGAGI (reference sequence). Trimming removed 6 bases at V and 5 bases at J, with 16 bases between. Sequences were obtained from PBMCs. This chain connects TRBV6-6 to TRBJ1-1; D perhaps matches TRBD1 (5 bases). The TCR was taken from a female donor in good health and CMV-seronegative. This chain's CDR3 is CASSWTGGWTEAFF. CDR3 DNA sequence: TGTGCCAGCAGCTGGACGGGGGGGTGGACTGAAGCTTTCTTT.